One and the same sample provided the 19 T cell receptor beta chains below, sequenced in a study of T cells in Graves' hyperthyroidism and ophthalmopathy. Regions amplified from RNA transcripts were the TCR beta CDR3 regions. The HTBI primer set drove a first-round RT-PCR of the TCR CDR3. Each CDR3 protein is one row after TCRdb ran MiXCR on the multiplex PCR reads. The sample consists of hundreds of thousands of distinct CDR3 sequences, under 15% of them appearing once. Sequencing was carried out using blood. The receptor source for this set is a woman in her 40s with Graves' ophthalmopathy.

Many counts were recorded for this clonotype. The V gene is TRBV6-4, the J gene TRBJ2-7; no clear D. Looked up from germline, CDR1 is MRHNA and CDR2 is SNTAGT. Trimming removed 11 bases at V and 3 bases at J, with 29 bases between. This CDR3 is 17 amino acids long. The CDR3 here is CALPWDLFCRPNYEQYF. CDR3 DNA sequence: TGTGCCCTTCCCTGGGATCTTTTTTGTCGGCCCAACTACGAGCAGTACTTC.

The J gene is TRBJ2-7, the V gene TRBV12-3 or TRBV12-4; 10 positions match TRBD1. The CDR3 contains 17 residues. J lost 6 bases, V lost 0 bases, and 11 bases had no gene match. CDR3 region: CASSLALMGTGVPEQYF. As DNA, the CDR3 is TGTGCCAGCAGTTTAGCGCTAATGGGGACAGGGGTCCCCGAGCAGTACTTC.

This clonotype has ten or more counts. The CDR3 is CASSLGHIQETQYF. DNA for the CDR3: TGTGCCAGCAGCTTAGGCCACATACAAGAGACCCAGTACTTC. The V and J genes are TRBV7-2 and TRBJ2-5; no firm D call. CDR1 and CDR2 (germline): SGHTA, FQGNSA. V was clipped by 1 base and J by 2 bases, with 8 bases between them. This CDR3 has 14 residues.

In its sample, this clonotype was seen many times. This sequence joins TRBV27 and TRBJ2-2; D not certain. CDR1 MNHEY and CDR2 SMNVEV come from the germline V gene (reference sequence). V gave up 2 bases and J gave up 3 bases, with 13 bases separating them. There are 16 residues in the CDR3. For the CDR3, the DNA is TGTGCCAGCAGTTTAATGGCAACTACGTACACCGGGGAGCTGTTTTTT. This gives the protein CASSLMATTYTGELFF.

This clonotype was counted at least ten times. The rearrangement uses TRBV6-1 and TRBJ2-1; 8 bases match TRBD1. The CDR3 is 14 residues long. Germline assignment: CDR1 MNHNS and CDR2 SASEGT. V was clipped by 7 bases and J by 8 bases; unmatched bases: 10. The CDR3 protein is CASTGTGGVDEQFF. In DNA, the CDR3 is TGTGCCAGCACCGGGACAGGAGGCGTCGATGAGCAGTTCTTC.

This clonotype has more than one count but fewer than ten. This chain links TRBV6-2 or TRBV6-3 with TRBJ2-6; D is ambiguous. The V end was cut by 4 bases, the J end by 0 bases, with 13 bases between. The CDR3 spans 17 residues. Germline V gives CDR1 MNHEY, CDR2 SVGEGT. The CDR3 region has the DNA TGTGCCAGCAGTTCCGGGCACCTTAGCTCTGGGGCCAACGTCCTGACTTTC. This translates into CASSSGHLSSGANVLTF.

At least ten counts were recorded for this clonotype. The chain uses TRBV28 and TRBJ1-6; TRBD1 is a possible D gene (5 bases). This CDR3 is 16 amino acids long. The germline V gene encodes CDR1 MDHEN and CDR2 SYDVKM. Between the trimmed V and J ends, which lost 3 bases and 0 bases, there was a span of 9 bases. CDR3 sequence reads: CASSLGGSSYNSPLHF. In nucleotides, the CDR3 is TGTGCCAGCAGTTTGGGGGGTAGCTCCTATAATTCACCCCTCCACTTT.

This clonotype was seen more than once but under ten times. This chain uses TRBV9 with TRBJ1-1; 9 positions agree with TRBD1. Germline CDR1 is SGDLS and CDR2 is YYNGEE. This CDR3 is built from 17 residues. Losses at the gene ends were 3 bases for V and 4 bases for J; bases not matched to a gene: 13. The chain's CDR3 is CASSAAPGGQGPTEAFF. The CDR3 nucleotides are TGTGCCAGCAGCGCCGCCCCGGGGGGACAGGGCCCCACTGAAGCTTTCTTT. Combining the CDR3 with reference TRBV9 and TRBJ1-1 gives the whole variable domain DSGVTQTPKHLITATGQRVTLRCSPRSGDLSVYWYQQSLDQGLQFLIQYYNGEERAKGNILERFSAQQFPDLHSELNLSSLELGDSALYFCASSAAPGGQGPTEAFFGQGTRLTVV.

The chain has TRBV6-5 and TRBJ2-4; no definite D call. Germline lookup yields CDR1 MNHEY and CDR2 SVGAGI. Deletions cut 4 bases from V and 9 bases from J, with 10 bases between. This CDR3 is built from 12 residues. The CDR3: CASSSGLGIQYF. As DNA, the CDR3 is TGTGCCAGCAGTTCAGGTTTGGGCATTCAGTACTTC.

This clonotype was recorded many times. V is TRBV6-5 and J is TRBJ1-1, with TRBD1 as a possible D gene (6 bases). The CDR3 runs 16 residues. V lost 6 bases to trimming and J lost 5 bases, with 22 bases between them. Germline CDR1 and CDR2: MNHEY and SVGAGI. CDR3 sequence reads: CASSPSPGQPSTEAFF. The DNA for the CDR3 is TGTGCCAGCAGCCCCTCCCCCGGACAGCCCTCAACTGAAGCTTTCTTT.

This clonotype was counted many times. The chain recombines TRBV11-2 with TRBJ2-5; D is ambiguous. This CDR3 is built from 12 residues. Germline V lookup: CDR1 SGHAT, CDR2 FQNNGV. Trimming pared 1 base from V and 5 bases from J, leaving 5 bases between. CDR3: CASSLGWETQYF. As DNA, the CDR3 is TGTGCCAGCAGCTTAGGATGGGAGACCCAGTACTTC. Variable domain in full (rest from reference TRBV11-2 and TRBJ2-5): EAGVAQSPRYKIIEKRQSVAFWCNPISGHATLYWYQQILGQGPKLLIQFQNNGVVDDSQLPKDRFSAERLKGVDSTLKIQPAKLEDSAVYLCASSLGWETQYFGPGTRLLVL.

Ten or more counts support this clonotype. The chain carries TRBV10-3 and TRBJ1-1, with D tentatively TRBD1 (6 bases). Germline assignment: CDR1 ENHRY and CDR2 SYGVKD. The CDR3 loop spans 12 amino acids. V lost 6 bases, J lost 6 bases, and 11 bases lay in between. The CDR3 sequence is CAIRDSQAEAFF. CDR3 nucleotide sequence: TGTGCCATCAGGGACAGCCAAGCTGAAGCTTTCTTT.

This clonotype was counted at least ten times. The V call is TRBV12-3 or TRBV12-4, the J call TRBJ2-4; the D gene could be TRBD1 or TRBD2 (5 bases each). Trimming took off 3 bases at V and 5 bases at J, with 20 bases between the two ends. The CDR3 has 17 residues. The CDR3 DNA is TGTGCCAGCAGTTTGGCACTAGGGGCGGTGGGGGAAAACATTCAGTACTTC. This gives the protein CASSLALGAVGENIQYF.

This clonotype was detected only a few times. This CDR3 is CASSSQTVGTGELFF. CDR3 in DNA: TGTGCCAGTAGTTCCCAGACGGTGGGCACCGGGGAGCTGTTTTTT. The chain carries TRBV19 and TRBJ2-2; D is undetermined. This CDR3 has 15 residues. V lost 5 bases to trimming and J lost 4 bases, with 14 bases between them. Per germline, CDR1 LNHDA and CDR2 SQIVND (reference sequence).

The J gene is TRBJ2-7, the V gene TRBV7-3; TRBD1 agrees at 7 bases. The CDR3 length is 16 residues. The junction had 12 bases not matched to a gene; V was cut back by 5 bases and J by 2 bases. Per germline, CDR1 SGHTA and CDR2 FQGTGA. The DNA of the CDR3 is TGTGCCAGCAGCCCGACAGGGTCCTCTTCACCCTACGAGCAGTACTTC. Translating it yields CASSPTGSSSPYEQYF.

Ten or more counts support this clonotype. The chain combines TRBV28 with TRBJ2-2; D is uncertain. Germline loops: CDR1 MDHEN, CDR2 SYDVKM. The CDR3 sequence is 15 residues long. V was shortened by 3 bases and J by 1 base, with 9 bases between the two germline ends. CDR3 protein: CASSFPQQNTGELFF. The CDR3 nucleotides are TGTGCCAGCAGTTTTCCGCAGCAGAACACCGGGGAGCTGTTTTTT.

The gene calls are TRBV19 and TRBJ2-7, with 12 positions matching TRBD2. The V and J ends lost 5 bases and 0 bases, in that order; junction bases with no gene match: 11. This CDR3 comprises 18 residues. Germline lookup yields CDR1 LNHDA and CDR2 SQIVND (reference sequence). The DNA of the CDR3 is TGTGCCAGTAGTCGGAGACTAGCGGGAGCCCTGAGCTCCTACGAGCAGTACTTC. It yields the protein CASSRRLAGALSSYEQYF.

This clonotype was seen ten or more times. In nucleotides, the CDR3 is TGTGCCAGCTATCGATCGGGACAGTATTCCTACGAGCAGTACTTC. Its protein is CASYRSGQYSYEQYF. The rearrangement links TRBV28 to TRBJ2-7, with 7 bases lining up with TRBD1. Germline CDR1 and CDR2: MDHEN and SYDVKM. The CDR3 totals 15 residues. J lost 1 base, V lost 8 bases, and 11 bases had no gene match.

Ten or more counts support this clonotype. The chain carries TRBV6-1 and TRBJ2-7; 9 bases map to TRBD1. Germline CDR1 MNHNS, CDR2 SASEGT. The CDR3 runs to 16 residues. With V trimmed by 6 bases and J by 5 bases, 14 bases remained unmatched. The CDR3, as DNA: TGTGCCAGCAGAAGGACAGGGGCAAGGTTCTACGACGAGCAGTACTTC. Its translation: CASRRTGARFYDEQYF.